One sample yielded the 19 T cell receptor beta chains listed below, sequenced in a study of T cell changes during pregnancy in multiple sclerosis. This table comes from immunoSEQ multiplex PCR, and its TCRdb copy is limited to in-frame clones, with some not included. The repertoire holds tens of thousands of clones, with 70% to 90% as singletons. The sequencing used peripheral blood, collected in the first trimester of pregnancy. The origin of the receptors is a female donor in good health, enrolled as a control in a pregnancy study.

The chain uses TRBV29-1 and TRBJ1-6; perhaps TRBD1 as D (5 bases). The V gene lost 4 bases and the J gene lost 6 bases, with 10 bases spanning the gap. Germline CDR1 and CDR2: SQVTM and ANQGSEA. This CDR3 has 13 residues. CDR3 bases: TGCAGCGTTGCCAGGGAAATTAATTCACCCCTCCACTTT. It is translated as CSVAREINSPLHF.

The chain recombines TRBV12-5 with TRBJ2-7; maybe TRBD1 (5 bases). V was cut by 5 bases and J by 0 bases, with 11 bases left in between. CDR1 is LGHNT, CDR2 FRNRAP, per germline. The CDR3 is 14 amino acids. CDR3 nucleotide sequence: TGTGCTAGTGGTCCGCGACAGAGCTCCTACGAGCAGTACTTC. Amino acids: CASGPRQSSYEQYF.

The CDR3 DNA reads as TGCGCCAGCAGCTTCGACAGGGGCGACGGAGGTGAAGCTTTCTTT. This codes for CASSFDRGDGGEAFF. The chain combines TRBV5-1 with TRBJ1-1; 8 bases are a match to TRBD1. CDR3 length: 15 amino acids. Unmatched junction bases numbered 10, after V lost 2 bases and J lost 7 bases. Germline lookup yields CDR1 SGHRS and CDR2 YFSETQ. Drawing the rest from reference TRBV5-1 and TRBJ1-1, the complete variable domain is KAGVTQTPRYLIKTRGQQVTLSCSPISGHRSVSWYQQTPGQGLQFLFEYFSETQRNKGNFPGRFSGRQFSNSRSEMNVSTLELGDSALYLCASSFDRGDGGEAFFGQGTRLTVV.

The rearrangement joins TRBV28 to TRBJ2-7; D gene uncertain. Germline V lookup: CDR1 MDHEN, CDR2 SYDVKM. V lost 2 bases and J lost 0, with 5 bases in between. There are 13 residues in the CDR3. CDR3 sequence reads: CASSLGASYEQYF. The CDR3 DNA reads TGTGCCAGCAGTTTAGGAGCCTCCTACGAGCAGTACTTC.

The J gene is TRBJ2-5, the V gene TRBV19; D is ambiguous. V was shortened by 6 bases and J by 0 bases, with 14 bases between the two germline ends. The length of the CDR3 is 15 residues. In germline, CDR1 is LNHDA, CDR2 SQIVND (reference sequence). Written as DNA, the CDR3 is TGTGCCAGTAGCCACTCCTTTTCGTACCAAGAGACCCAGTACTTC. Encoded protein: CASSHSFSYQETQYF.

The CDR3 sequence is CASSLSGEQYF. The CDR3 DNA sequence: TGTGCCAGCAGCTTGAGCGGGGAGCAGTACTTC. The chain has TRBV5-4 and TRBJ2-7; tentative D call: TRBD2 (6 bases). Germline CDR1 is SGHNT and CDR2 is YYREEE (reference sequence). The V and J ends lost 1 base and 7 bases respectively, with 6 bases between them. CDR3 length equals 11 residues. The variable domain in full, completed from reference TRBV5-4 and TRBJ2-7, reads ETGVTQSPTHLIKTRGQQVTLRCSSQSGHNTVSWYQQALGQGPQFIFQYYREEENGRGNFPPRFSGLQFPNYSSELNVNALELDDSALYLCASSLSGEQYFGPGTRLTVT.

V is TRBV19 and J is TRBJ1-1, with TRBD1 as a possible D gene (6 bases). Per the germline V gene, CDR1 is LNHDA and CDR2 is SQIVND (reference sequence). Between the trimmed V and J ends, which lost 5 bases and 0 bases, there was a span of 16 bases. The CDR3 extends over 16 amino acids. Here the CDR3 reads CASSVRDKELNTEAFF. For the CDR3, the DNA is TGTGCCAGTAGTGTCCGGGACAAAGAACTGAACACTGAAGCTTTCTTT.

This clone was counted only a few times. V gene TRBV9 combines with J gene TRBJ1-2; D is perhaps TRBD1 (5 bases). The CDR3 runs 13 residues. The germline CDR1 and CDR2 sequences are SGDLS and YYNGEE. Trimming cost V 4 bases and J 8 bases, with 15 bases left between them. This CDR3 is CASSSQPGGGYTF. The CDR3 nucleotides read TGTGCCAGCAGCTCCCAGCCGGGGGGGGGCTACACCTTC.

The chain combines TRBV27 with TRBJ2-3, with TRBD2 matching 8 bases. V gave up 7 bases and J gave up 4 bases; unmatched junction bases: 4. CDR3 length: 13 amino acids. Germline V gene lookup returns CDR1 MNHEY and CDR2 SMNVEV (reference sequence). In DNA form, the CDR3 reads TGTGCCAGCAAGCGGGAGATCGCAGATACGCAGTATTTT. It is translated as CASKREIADTQYF.

This chain uses TRBV11-2 with TRBJ2-7; D not resolved. V was pared by 5 bases and J by 5 bases, with 7 bases between. The germline gives CDR1 SGHAT, CDR2 FQNNGV. The CDR3 extends over 11 amino acids. In DNA, the CDR3 is TGTGCCAGCAGCCTGCAGGACGAGCAGTACTTC. It codes for CASSLQDEQYF.

This clone showed up just once. The CDR3 region has the DNA TGTGCCAGCAGCCCCCCAGGACAGGCGCACAATCAGCCCCAGCATTTT. Translating gives CASSPPGQAHNQPQHF. The genes are TRBV7-9 and TRBJ1-5; 7 positions match TRBD1. Germline V gives CDR1 SEHNR, CDR2 FQNEAQ (reference sequence). V was pared by 5 bases and J by 3 bases, with 10 bases of the junction left unmatched. The CDR3 extends over 16 amino acids.

This chain links TRBV27 with TRBJ1-4; 9 bases fit TRBD1. Germline CDR1 MNHEY, CDR2 SMNVEV (reference sequence). V was pared by 5 bases and J by 7 bases, with 8 bases of the junction left unmatched. CDR3 size: 15 residues. CDR3 DNA sequence: TGTGCCAGCAGTGCACCAGGGACAGGGAGTGAAAAACTGTTTTTT. This encodes CASSAPGTGSEKLFF.

The rearrangement joins TRBV28 to TRBJ2-3; TRBD2 matches 8 bases. The J segment lost 2 bases and the V segment lost 8 bases, leaving 18 bases of the junction unmatched. The CDR3 sequence is 18 residues long. Germline values: CDR1 MDHEN, CDR2 SYDVKM. Written as DNA, the CDR3 is TGTGCCAGCCTATTTAAGGCGGGGGGCTTCCGACTCACAGATACGCAGTATTTT. Amino acid sequence: CASLFKAGGFRLTDTQYF. The whole variable domain, remainder taken from reference TRBV28 and TRBJ2-3, is DVKVTQSSRYLVKRTGEKVFLECVQDMDHENMFWYRQDPGLGLRLIYFSYDVKMKEKGDIPEGYSVSREKKERFSLILESASTNQTSMYLCASLFKAGGFRLTDTQYFGPGTRLTVL.

The J gene is TRBJ2-2, the V gene TRBV7-2, with TRBD2 as a possible D gene (5 bases). Germline-derived CDR1 and CDR2 are SGHTA and FQGNSA. The CDR3 covers 17 residues. V was trimmed by 3 bases and J by 4 bases, leaving 18 bases between them. This chain's CDR3 is CASSLVPLALSTGELFF. CDR3 in DNA: TGTGCCAGCAGCTTGGTCCCCTTAGCGTTGTCCACCGGGGAGCTGTTTTTT.

This chain uses TRBV27 with TRBJ1-2, with TRBD1 identical over 9 bases. CDR3 length: 18 residues. The V gene end was trimmed by 6 bases and the J gene end by 4 bases; junction bases not matched to a gene: 18. Germline V gene sequence: CDR1 MNHEY, CDR2 SMNVEV (reference sequence). The CDR3 DNA is TGTGCCAGCAGCATTAGGGGGACAGGGAGGAGTAAGAGCTATGGCTACACCTTC. Amino acid sequence: CASSIRGTGRSKSYGYTF.

This clone has a single count. V usage is TRBV6-1 and J usage is TRBJ2-3, with D unclear. CDR1 is MNHNS, CDR2 SASEGT, per germline. The CDR3 sequence is 12 residues long. The germline V and J ends were trimmed by 7 bases and 8 bases, with 13 bases remaining between them. CDR3 region: CASTRARVTQYF. CDR3 DNA sequence: TGTGCCAGCACCCGAGCTCGGGTTACGCAGTATTTT.

CDR3 coding DNA: TGTGCCAGCAGTTTGACCGGGACACCTTACAATGAGCAGTTCTTC. It codes for CASSLTGTPYNEQFF. The chain employs TRBV7-9 and TRBJ2-1; D is possibly TRBD1 (6 bases). Germline V lookup: CDR1 SEHNR, CDR2 FQNEAQ (reference sequence). Trimming took 6 bases from V and 4 from J, leaving 16 bases between them. This CDR3 is built from 15 residues.

This chain links TRBV6-5 with TRBJ1-1; D is unresolved. Germline lookup yields CDR1 MNHEY and CDR2 SVGAGI. The CDR3 consists of 15 residues. Deletions cut 0 bases from V and 0 bases from J, with 8 bases between. The CDR3, as DNA: TGTGCCAGCAGTTACTCGAGGAGCCTGAACACTGAAGCTTTCTTT. As protein: CASSYSRSLNTEAFF.

V and J are TRBV7-8 and TRBJ1-2, with no clear D. The CDR3 consists of 13 residues. V lost 0 bases and J 6 bases, leaving 8 bases between the germline ends. From germline, CDR1 is SGHVS and CDR2 FQNEAQ. Written as DNA, the CDR3 is TGTGCCAGCAGCTTAGCGAGGGAGGATGGCTACACCTTC. Translation gives CASSLAREDGYTF. Using reference TRBV7-8 and TRBJ1-2 for the parts outside the CDR3, the full variable domain is GAGVSQSPRYKVAKRGQDVALRCDPISGHVSLFWYQQALGQGPEFLTYFQNEAQLDKSGLPSDRFFAERPEGSVSTLKIQRTQQEDSAVYLCASSLAREDGYTFGSGTRLTVV.